A selection of T cell receptor beta chains follows, all from one sample in a study of OX40 agonist ivuxolimab in advanced cancers. Sequencing was performed with immunoSEQ multiplex PCR; in TCRdb, only in-frame clones are kept and a portion is missing. The sample lists about 82,000 clones, roughly 90% occurring once. Sample: CD4+ or CD8+ T cells sorted from blood, taken in a trial of the OX40 agonist ivuxolimab. The receptors derive from an adult with an advanced solid tumor such as melanoma, head and neck, liver or kidney cancer. Both conserved end residues are part of each CDR3. Fields, in order: D gene, clone size, V gene, J gene, CDR3 DNA, CDR3 protein. A D gene is named only where the DNA matches it firmly. Size is stated for part of the rows, as once, few or many counts, or as a class when the clone is expanded.

D: NA; size: medium-sized; V: TRBV25-1; J: TRBJ2-7; DNA: TGTGCCAGCAGTGAATACCTGCGGGACGAGCAGTACTTC; CDR3: CASSEYLRDEQYF
D: TRBD2; size: NA; V: TRBV7-2; J: TRBJ2-3; DNA: TGTGCCAGCAGCCGCGGACTAGCGGGACCATTCACAGATACGCAGTATTTT; CDR3: CASSRGLAGPFTDTQYF
D: NA; size: NA; V: TRBV18; J: TRBJ1-1; DNA: TGTGCCAGCTCACCAATCGGGGGTGAAGCTTTCTTT; CDR3: CASSPIGGEAFF
D: TRBD2; size: once; V: TRBV28; J: TRBJ2-2; DNA: TGTGCCAGCAGCATAGCGGGGGGGAACACCGGGGAGCTGTTTTTT; CDR3: CASSIAGGNTGELFF
D: NA; size: NA; V: TRBV5-1; J: TRBJ2-1; DNA: TGCGCCAGCAGCTTGCCCCAAAACAATGAGCAGTTCTTC; CDR3: CASSLPQNNEQFF
D: NA; size: NA; V: TRBV5-1; J: TRBJ2-3; DNA: TGCGCCAGCAGCCAGATTGACGGCGCTAGCACAGATACGCAGTATTTT; CDR3: CASSQIDGASTDTQYF
D: NA; size: NA; V: TRBV5-4; J: TRBJ2-3; DNA: TGTGCCAGCAGCTTGCCCCCTAGCACAGATACGCAGTATTTT; CDR3: CASSLPPSTDTQYF
D: NA; size: NA; V: TRBV7-2; J: TRBJ1-1; DNA: TGTGCCAGCAGCCCCGGTGGTCAAGCTTTCTTT; CDR3: CASSPGGQAFF
D: TRBD2; size: NA; V: TRBV5-1; J: TRBJ2-3; DNA: TGCGCCAGCAGCTTGCCTAGCGGGAGGCCCGATACGCAGTATTTT; CDR3: CASSLPSGRPDTQYF
D: NA; size: NA; V: TRBV15; J: TRBJ1-4; DNA: TGTGCCACCAGCAGAGATCAGGTCGGCATACCCAGTGGGGAAAAACTGTTTTTT; CDR3: CATSRDQVGIPSGEKLFF
D: NA; size: NA; V: TRBV4-1; J: TRBJ2-7; DNA: TGCGCCAGCAGCCAAGATCTTGGAGGGACGGGATACGAGCAGTACTTC; CDR3: CASSQDLGGTGYEQYF
D: NA; size: NA; V: TRBV7-2; J: TRBJ2-5; DNA: TGTGCCAGCAGTCACGTCGTGGAGACCCAGTACTTC; CDR3: CASSHVVETQYF
D: NA; size: NA; V: TRBV16; J: TRBJ1-5; DNA: TGTGCCAGCAGCCCGGGACTGTTAGTTTCCAATCAGCCCCAGCATTTT; CDR3: CASSPGLLVSNQPQHF
D: NA; size: NA; V: TRBV7-2; J: TRBJ2-7; DNA: TGTGCCAGCAGCGTTACTACCTACGAGCAGTACTTC; CDR3: CASSVTTYEQYF
D: TRBD2; size: NA; V: TRBV6-4; J: TRBJ2-3; DNA: TGTGCCAGCAAAGTGGAAAATAGGACTAGATCCTTGGGCCCCACAGATACGCAGTATTTT; CDR3: CASKVENRTRSLGPTDTQYF
D: NA; size: NA; V: TRBV7-2; J: TRBJ1-2; DNA: TGTGCCAGCAGCTTCCCCCCCAACTATGGCTACACCTTC; CDR3: CASSFPPNYGYTF
D: NA; size: NA; V: TRBV6-6; J: TRBJ1-5; DNA: TGTGCCAGCAGTCGCTACAATCAGCCCCAGCATTTT; CDR3: CASSRYNQPQHF
D: NA; size: NA; V: TRBV6-1; J: TRBJ2-7; DNA: TGTGCCAGCGGGGACTCTATATACGAGCAGTACTTC; CDR3: CASGDSIYEQYF
D: NA; size: NA; V: TRBV7-2; J: TRBJ2-1; DNA: TGTGCCAGCAGCCCCCAGTCTGGGTCGAATGAGCAGTTCTTC; CDR3: CASSPQSGSNEQFF
D: TRBD1; size: NA; V: TRBV18; J: TRBJ2-5; DNA: TGTGCCAGCTCCCCAGGGGGTGAGACCCAGTACTTC; CDR3: CASSPGGETQYF
D: TRBD1; size: NA; V: TRBV7-9; J: TRBJ2-3; DNA: TGTGCCAGCAGCTTAAGACAGGGTACAGATACGCAGTATTTT; CDR3: CASSLRQGTDTQYF
D: NA; size: NA; V: TRBV19; J: TRBJ2-3; DNA: TGTGCCAGTGCCCCAACGCGGTGGCCAGGGAGCCCAGATACGCAGTATTTT; CDR3: CASAPTRWPGSPDTQYF
D: TRBD1; size: NA; V: TRBV6-1; J: TRBJ2-3; DNA: TGTGCCAGCAGGAGGGACAGGATGCTGTATTTT; CDR3: CASRRDRMLYF
D: NA; size: NA; V: TRBV19; J: TRBJ2-2; DNA: TGTGCCAGTAGGAGGAGGGGGCAGACCACCGGGGAGCTGTTTTTT; CDR3: CASRRRGQTTGELFF
D: TRBD1; size: NA; V: TRBV28; J: TRBJ1-5; DNA: TGTGCCAGCAGATCGGACAGGTCCAAAGCTCGCGGTCAGCCCCAGCATTTT; CDR3: CASRSDRSKARGQPQHF
D: NA; size: NA; V: TRBV11-2; J: TRBJ2-3; DNA: TGTGCCAGCAGCTTAGTTACAACCACAACGGATACGCAGTATTTT; CDR3: CASSLVTTTTDTQYF
D: NA; size: NA; V: TRBV5-6; J: TRBJ2-3; DNA: TGTGCCAGCAGCTTGGAGTATGTGGGATCAGATACGCAGTATTTT; CDR3: CASSLEYVGSDTQYF
D: NA; size: NA; V: TRBV7-2; J: TRBJ1-1; DNA: TGTGCCAGCAGCTTAGTCGCAGGGGTGAATACTGAAGCTTTCTTT; CDR3: CASSLVAGVNTEAFF
D: TRBD1; size: NA; V: TRBV19; J: TRBJ1-5; DNA: TGTGCCAGTAGTATCGGACAGGGCAATCAGCCCCAGCATTTT; CDR3: CASSIGQGNQPQHF
D: TRBD1; size: NA; V: TRBV7-8; J: TRBJ2-7; DNA: TGTGCCAGCAGCTCAAGGACAGGAACCTACGAGCAGTACTTC; CDR3: CASSSRTGTYEQYF
D: NA; size: NA; V: TRBV4-1; J: TRBJ2-2; DNA: TGCGCCAGCAGCCAAGATTCGGGGGTCTTGTACACGGGGGAGCTGTTTTTT; CDR3: CASSQDSGVLYTGELFF
D: NA; size: NA; V: TRBV28; J: TRBJ2-6; DNA: TGTGCCAGCAGTCCGAGGGCGGGTGGGGCCAACGTCCTGACTTTC; CDR3: CASSPRAGGANVLTF
D: NA; size: once; V: TRBV29-1; J: TRBJ2-1; DNA: TGCAGCGTTGAAAACAGACGACTTAGCTCCTACAATGAGCAGTTCTTC; CDR3: CSVENRRLSSYNEQFF
D: TRBD2; size: NA; V: TRBV4-3; J: TRBJ2-3; DNA: TGCGCCAGCAGCCAAGTCGCGGGAGTAGGAGTGGATACGCAGTATTTT; CDR3: CASSQVAGVGVDTQYF
D: NA; size: once; V: TRBV27; J: TRBJ1-4; DNA: TGTGCCAGCATGCCCGCCTCGACGGCCCGTAATGAAAAACTGTTTTTT; CDR3: CASMPASTARNEKLFF
D: NA; size: NA; V: TRBV5-1; J: TRBJ2-7; DNA: TGCGCCAGCAGCGTCAGGGTGGGCTACGAGCAGTACTTC; CDR3: CASSVRVGYEQYF
D: TRBD1; size: NA; V: TRBV5-4; J: TRBJ2-7; DNA: TGTGCCAGCAGCCTGACAGGGGGCTACTACGAGCAGTACTTC; CDR3: CASSLTGGYYEQYF
D: NA; size: NA; V: TRBV5-5; J: TRBJ1-3; DNA: TGTGCCAGCACCCTCATGGACACCATATATTTT; CDR3: CASTLMDTIYF